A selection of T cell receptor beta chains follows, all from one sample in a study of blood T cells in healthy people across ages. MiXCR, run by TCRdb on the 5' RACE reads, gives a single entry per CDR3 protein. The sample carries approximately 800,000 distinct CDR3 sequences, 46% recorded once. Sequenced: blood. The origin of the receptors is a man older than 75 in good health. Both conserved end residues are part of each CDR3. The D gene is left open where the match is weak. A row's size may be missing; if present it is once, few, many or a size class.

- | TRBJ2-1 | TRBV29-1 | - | TGCAGCGTTGGGACAGAACTCTTCAATGAGCAGTTCTTC | CSVGTELFNEQFF
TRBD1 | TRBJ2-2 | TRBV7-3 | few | TGTGCCAGCAGCACCGGGACAGACACCGGGGAGCTGTTTTTT | CASSTGTDTGELFF
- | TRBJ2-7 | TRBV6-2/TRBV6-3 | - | TGTGCCAGCAGCCGCGTCAGAGGGTACAATGAGCAGTACTTC | CASSRVRGYNEQYF
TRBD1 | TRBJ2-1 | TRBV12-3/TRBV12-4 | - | TGTGCCAGCAGCCCCGGGACAGGGGCGAACAATGAGCAGTTCTTC | CASSPGTGANNEQFF
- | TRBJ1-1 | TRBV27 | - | TGTGCCAGCAGTAAAACCTGGGACACTGAAGCTTTCTTT | CASSKTWDTEAFF
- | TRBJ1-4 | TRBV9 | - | TGTGCCAGCAGCGTACTGGGAGCAACTAATGAAAAACTGTTTTTT | CASSVLGATNEKLFF
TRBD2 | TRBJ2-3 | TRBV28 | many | TGTGCCAGCAGTCCCCTCGCAGGCGGGAGTTTGTATTTT | CASSPLAGGSLYF
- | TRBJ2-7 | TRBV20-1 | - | TGCAGTGCTGGGGGTACACCCACGGGCTCCTACAATGAGCAGTACTTC | CSAGGTPTGSYNEQYF
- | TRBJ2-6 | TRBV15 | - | TGTGCCACCAGCGCCGGGACAAGCTCTGGGGCCAACGTCCTGACTTTC | CATSAGTSSGANVLTF
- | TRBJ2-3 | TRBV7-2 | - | TGTGCCAGCAGCTTAGGCGGGGAGAGAACAGATACGCAGTATTTT | CASSLGGERTDTQYF
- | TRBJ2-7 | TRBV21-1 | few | TGTGCCAGCAGCAAAGTGGGGACAGACTACGAGCAGTACTTC | CASSKVGTDYEQYF
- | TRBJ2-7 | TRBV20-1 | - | TGCAGTGCTAGAGATCTAACCGGGGACCCCATGGGCCTGCAGTACTTC | CSARDLTGDPMGLQYF
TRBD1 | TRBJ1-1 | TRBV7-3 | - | TGTGCCAGCAGCTTAAGCGGACAGGGGTCGAAGGCCACTGAAGCTTTCTTT | CASSLSGQGSKATEAFF
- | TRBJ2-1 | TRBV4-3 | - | TGCGCCAGCAGCCAAGACGGCACTAGCATCAATGAGCAGTTCTTC | CASSQDGTSINEQFF
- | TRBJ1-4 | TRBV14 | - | TGTGCCAGCAGCCAAGATCGGGGGACGGTATTTCATGAAAAACTGTTTTTT | CASSQDRGTVFHEKLFF
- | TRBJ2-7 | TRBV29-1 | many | TGCAGCGGGGTGAGGGCCTACGAGCAGTACTTC | CSGVRAYEQYF
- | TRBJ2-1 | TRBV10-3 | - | TGTGCCATCAGGTCCGGGACTGGAAACAATGAGCAGTTCTTC | CAIRSGTGNNEQFF
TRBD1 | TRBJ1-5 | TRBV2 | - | TGTGCCAGCCGGACAGGGGAAATAAATAGCAATCAGCCCCAGCATTTT | CASRTGEINSNQPQHF
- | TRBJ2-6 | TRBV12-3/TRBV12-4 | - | TGTGCCAGCAGTTTCCGGGGACACCCCTCTGGGGCCAACGTCCTGACTTTC | CASSFRGHPSGANVLTF
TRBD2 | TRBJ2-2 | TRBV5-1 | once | TGCGCCAGCAGCTTGCGGCGGGAGTTTCACACCGGGGAGCTGTTTTTT | CASSLRREFHTGELFF
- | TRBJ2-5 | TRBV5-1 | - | TGCGCCAGCAGCTTGACACTAGGCGGTGGGACCCAGTACTTC | CASSLTLGGGTQYF
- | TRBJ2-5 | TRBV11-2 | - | TGTGCCAGCAGCACCCGGACGCCGGGTTCGGAGACCCAGTACTTC | CASSTRTPGSETQYF
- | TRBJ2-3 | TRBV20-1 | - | TGCAGTGCCCCGGCAGGCGGGGTAAGCACAGATACGCAGTATTTT | CSAPAGGVSTDTQYF
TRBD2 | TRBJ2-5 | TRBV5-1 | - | TGCGCCAGCAGCTTCTTAGCGGGGGTCCGAGAGACCCAGTACTTC | CASSFLAGVRETQYF
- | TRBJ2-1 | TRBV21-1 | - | TGTGCCGGCAGCAGACGAGGAACCAATGAGCAGTTCTTT | CAGSRRGTNEQFF
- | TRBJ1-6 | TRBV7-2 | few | TGTGCCAGCAGCCCTCAGATAAATTCACCCCTCCACTTT | CASSPQINSPLHF
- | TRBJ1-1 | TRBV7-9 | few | TGTGCCAGCAGCTCAGACGACAGGCCCTATAGGACGACTGAAGCTTTCTTT | CASSSDDRPYRTTEAFF
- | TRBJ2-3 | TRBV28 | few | TGTGCCAGCAGAGGACTCAGTCATACGCAGTATTTT | CASRGLSHTQYF
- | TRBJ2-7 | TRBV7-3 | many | TGTGCCAGCAGCTTAACGACTAGCTACGAGCAGTACTTC | CASSLTTSYEQYF
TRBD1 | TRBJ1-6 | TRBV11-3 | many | TGTGCCAGCAGCTTACAGGGGGATCATTCACCCCTCCACTTT | CASSLQGDHSPLHF
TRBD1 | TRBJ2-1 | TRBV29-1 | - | TGCAGCGGAGGACAGGGGGCCTACAATGAGCAGTTCTTC | CSGGQGAYNEQFF
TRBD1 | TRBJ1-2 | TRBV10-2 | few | TGCGCCAGCGCTAGGGGGCTAGAATATGGCTACACCTTC | CASARGLEYGYTF
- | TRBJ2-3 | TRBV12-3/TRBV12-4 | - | TGTGCCAGCAGTAAAGTTGGGGCCGGCACAGATACGCAGTATTTT | CASSKVGAGTDTQYF
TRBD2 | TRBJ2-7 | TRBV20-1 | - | TGCAGTGCTAGAGGAAGCGGGAGATCCTACGAGCAGTACTTC | CSARGSGRSYEQYF